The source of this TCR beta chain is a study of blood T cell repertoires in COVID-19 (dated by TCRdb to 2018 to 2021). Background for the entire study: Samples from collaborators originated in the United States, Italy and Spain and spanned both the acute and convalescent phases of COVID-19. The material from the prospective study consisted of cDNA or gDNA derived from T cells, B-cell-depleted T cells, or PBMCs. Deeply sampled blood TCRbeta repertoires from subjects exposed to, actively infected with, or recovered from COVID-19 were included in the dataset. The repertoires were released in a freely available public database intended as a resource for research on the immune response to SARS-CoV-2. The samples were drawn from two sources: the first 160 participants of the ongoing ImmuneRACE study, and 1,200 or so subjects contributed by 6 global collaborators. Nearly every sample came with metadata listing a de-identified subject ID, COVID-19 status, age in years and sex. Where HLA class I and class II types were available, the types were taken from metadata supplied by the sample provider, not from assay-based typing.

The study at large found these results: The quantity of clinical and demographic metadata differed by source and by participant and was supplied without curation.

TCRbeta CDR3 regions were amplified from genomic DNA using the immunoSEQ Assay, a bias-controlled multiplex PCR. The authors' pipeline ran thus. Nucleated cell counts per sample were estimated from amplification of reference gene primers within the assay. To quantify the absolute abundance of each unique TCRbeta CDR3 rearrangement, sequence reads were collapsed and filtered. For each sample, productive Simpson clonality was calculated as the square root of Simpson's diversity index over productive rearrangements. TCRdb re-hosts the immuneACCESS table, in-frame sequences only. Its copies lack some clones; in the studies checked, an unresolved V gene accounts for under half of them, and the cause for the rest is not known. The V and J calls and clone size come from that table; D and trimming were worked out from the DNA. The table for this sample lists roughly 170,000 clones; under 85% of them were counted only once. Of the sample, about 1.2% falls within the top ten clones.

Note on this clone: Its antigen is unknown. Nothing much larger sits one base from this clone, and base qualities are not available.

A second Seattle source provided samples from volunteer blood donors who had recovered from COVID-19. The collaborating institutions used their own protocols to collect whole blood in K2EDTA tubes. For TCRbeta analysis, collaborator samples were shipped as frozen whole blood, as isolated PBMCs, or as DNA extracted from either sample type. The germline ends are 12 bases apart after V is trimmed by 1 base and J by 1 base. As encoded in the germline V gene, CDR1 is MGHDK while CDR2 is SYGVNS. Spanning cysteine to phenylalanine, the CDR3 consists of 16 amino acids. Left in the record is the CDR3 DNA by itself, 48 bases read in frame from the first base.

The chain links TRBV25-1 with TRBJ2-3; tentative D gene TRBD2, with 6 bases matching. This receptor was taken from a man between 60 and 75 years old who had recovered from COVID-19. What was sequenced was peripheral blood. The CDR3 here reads CASSEWRGQRTDTQYF. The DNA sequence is TGTGCCAGCAGTGAATGGCGGGGTCAGCGCACAGATACGCAGTATTTT.